The clone carrying this TCR beta chain was seen a few times. No antigen is known for it. The data derive from a study of cytomegalovirus exposure and HLA in healthy donors. The CDR3 contains 20 residues. Germline assignment: CDR1 LNHDA and CDR2 SQIVND (reference sequence). J was trimmed by 4 bases and V by 1 base; bases with no gene match: 17. This PCR relied on a set of 60 Vbeta primers and 13 Jbeta primers. Under the authors' procedure: The count from a later analysis was 79 million or so unique TCR beta chains, approximately 9.9 million of them shared. Measured with immunoSEQ multiplex PCR; TCRdb has only the in-frame clones, and not every one. V, J and clone size were drawn from that table, and D and trimming were deduced from the DNA. This sample has roughly 200,000 clones, with approximately 70% found just once. Points from the study as a whole: Most TCR sequences proved rare, with some public TCRs found in many donors. The listing of fewer than 200 TCR beta chains classed them as cytomegalovirus-associated. Accurate prediction of most subjects' HLA-A and HLA-B alleles from TCR beta sequences was reported.

The sequencing sample was made of PBMCs. The V gene is TRBV19, the J gene TRBJ2-3; TRBD2 matches at 10 bases. The sequence was obtained from a man between 35 and 55 years old in good health and CMV-seropositive. The DNA of the CDR3 is TGTGCCAGTAGTATAGTGCCTAGCGGGGGCCTTTGGGGCCGGGCAGATACGCAGTATTTT. It yields the protein CASSIVPSGGLWGRADTQYF.